The next 26 T cell receptor beta chains were all read from a single sample in a study of blood T cells in healthy people across ages (dated by TCRdb to about 2015). Receptor libraries were prepared by 5' RACE. The sample was run on an Illumina HiSeq 2500. A second roughly 6 to 11 cycle PCR used a sample-barcoded 5' primer and a J-beta primer mix. Starting from the raw public reads, TCRdb applied fastp trimming at Q25, assembled clones with MiXCR and retained in-frame beta chains. Under each unique CDR3 protein, matching rows form one entry showing the most common genes and DNA. The sample records approximately 1.5 million distinct CDR3 sequences, about 35% of which are singletons. Over 9% of the sample is in the top ten clones. The sequenced sample consisted of blood. Receptor source: a woman aged 25 to 39 in good health.

In this sample, this clonotype turned up a few times. The chain joins TRBV20-1 to TRBJ2-3; TRBD2 matches 14 bases. The length of the CDR3 is 13 residues. With 7 bases clipped from V and 10 bases from J, the junction kept 7 bases outside the gene matches. CDR1 DFQATT and CDR2 SNEGSKA come from the germline V gene (reference sequence). CDR3 residues: CSDAGLAGEAQYF. For the CDR3, the DNA is TGCAGTGACGCGGGACTAGCGGGGGAAGCGCAGTATTTT.

V usage is TRBV5-1 and J usage is TRBJ1-2; 7 bases are shared with TRBD1. V was pared by 4 bases and J by 3 bases, with 12 bases of the junction left unmatched. Germline lookup yields CDR1 SGHRS and CDR2 YFSETQ. The CDR3 runs to 16 residues. This CDR3 is CASSDPRTGDYYGYTF. CDR3 DNA: TGCGCCAGCAGCGACCCTCGGACAGGAGACTACTATGGCTACACCTTC. Using reference TRBV5-1 and TRBJ1-2 for the parts outside the CDR3, the full variable domain is KAGVTQTPRYLIKTRGQQVTLSCSPISGHRSVSWYQQTPGQGLQFLFEYFSETQRNKGNFPGRFSGRQFSNSRSEMNVSTLELGDSALYLCASSDPRTGDYYGYTFGSGTRLTVV.

This clonotype was seen only a few times. The genes are TRBV7-9 and TRBJ2-3, with D tentatively TRBD1 (7 bases). This CDR3 has 16 residues. V gave up 4 bases and J gave up 2 bases, with 16 bases separating them. Germline values: CDR1 SEHNR, CDR2 FQNEAQ (reference sequence). The CDR3 bases are TGTGCCAGCAGCTCAGGGGGTAGCGGAATCACAGATACGCAGTATTTT. This codes for CASSSGGSGITDTQYF.

In the case of this clonotype: This may be a read error: a much more frequent sequence differs by one nucleotide. The chain is built from TRBV15 and TRBJ2-1, with D perhaps TRBD1 (6 bases). Germline CDR1 reads LNHNV; CDR2 reads YYDKDF (reference sequence). The V and J ends lost 5 bases and 5 bases respectively, with 10 bases between them. CDR3 length equals 13 residues. The CDR3 spells CATSGGADNEQFF. The DNA for the CDR3 is TGTGCCACCAGCGGGGGCGCCGACAATGAGCAGTTCTTC.

The chain joins TRBV10-3 to TRBJ2-1; 11 nucleotides align to TRBD2. The J segment lost 7 bases and the V segment lost 4 bases, leaving 6 bases of the junction unmatched. There are 15 residues in the CDR3. The germline CDR1 and CDR2 sequences are ENHRY and SYGVKD. The chain's CDR3 is CAISVSGRASNEQFF. The CDR3 bases are TGTGCCATCAGTGTTAGCGGGAGGGCCTCAAATGAGCAGTTCTTC.

This clonotype was counted between two and nine times. V usage is TRBV28 and J usage is TRBJ2-3; TRBD2 might be the D (6 bases). Germline V gives CDR1 MDHEN, CDR2 SYDVKM. This CDR3 region has 16 residues. Trimming removed 4 bases at V and 2 bases at J, with 16 bases between. The CDR3 coding sequence is TGTGCCAGCAGTTCAACGCGGGAAGCCTTCACAGATACGCAGTATTTT. It specifies CASSSTREAFTDTQYF.

This clonotype was picked up a small number of times. The chain uses TRBV2 and TRBJ2-1; D gene unclear. V shed 5 bases and J shed 0 bases, with 11 bases lying between them. There are 15 residues in the CDR3. Germline V gene lookup returns CDR1 SNHLY and CDR2 FYNNEI. CDR3 DNA: TGTGCCAGCAGTATGCCCTCCGGCTCCTACAATGAGCAGTTCTTC. Amino acids: CASSMPSGSYNEQFF.

V and J are TRBV5-1 and TRBJ1-4, with a possible D match to TRBD1 (6 bases). V shed 4 bases and J shed 8 bases, with 15 bases lying between them. The CDR3 consists of 14 residues. CDR1 is SGHRS, CDR2 YFSETQ, per germline. CDR3 nucleotides: TGCGCCAGCAGCAGTGTCGGGACACGGGAAAAACTGTTTTTT. Encoded protein: CASSSVGTREKLFF.

This chain links TRBV5-5 with TRBJ2-3, with 12 bases identical to TRBD2. CDR1 is SGHKS, CDR2 YYEKEE, per germline (reference sequence). The CDR3 is made up of 16 amino acids. Unmatched junction bases numbered 7, after V lost 3 bases and J lost 5 bases. CDR3 region: CASSSILAGGGDTQYF. Written as DNA, the CDR3 is TGTGCCAGCAGCTCGATACTAGCGGGGGGCGGAGATACGCAGTATTTT.

The V gene is TRBV15, the J gene TRBJ2-1, with 8 positions matching TRBD1. J lost 6 bases, V lost 1 base, and 2 bases had no gene match. CDR1 is LNHNV, CDR2 YYDKDF, per germline (reference sequence). The CDR3 loop spans 14 amino acids. The CDR3 DNA follows: TGTGCCACCAGCAGAGGAGGACAGGGCAATGAGCAGTTCTTC. This translates into CATSRGGQGNEQFF.

V usage is TRBV3-1 and J usage is TRBJ2-2; 9 bases line up with TRBD2. CDR1 is LGHDT, CDR2 YNNKEL, per germline (reference sequence). The CDR3 has 13 residues. J gave up 12 bases and V 1 base, and 3 bases lay outside the gene matches. The DNA of the CDR3 is TGTGCCAGCAGCCAAGTTCTAGCGGGGAAGCTGTTTTTT. It is translated as CASSQVLAGKLFF.

This clonotype has just a few counts. The rearrangement uses TRBV9 and TRBJ1-2; possibly TRBD1 for D (5 bases). Germline-derived CDR1 and CDR2 are SGDLS and YYNGEE. The CDR3 has 14 amino acids. V was pared by 6 bases and J by 8 bases, with 20 bases between. This CDR3 is CASNPGSGAGGYTF. CDR3 nucleotide sequence: TGTGCCAGCAATCCCGGCTCCGGGGCAGGGGGCTACACCTTC.

The chain uses TRBV3-1 and TRBJ2-5; 7 nucleotides agree with TRBD2. CDR3 size: 18 residues. Germline trimming cut 0 bases from V and 0 bases from J; bases unmatched to any gene: 10. The germline V gene encodes CDR1 LGHDT and CDR2 YNNKEL (reference sequence). CDR3 coding DNA: TGTGCCAGCAGCCAAGAGGGCCGGCGAGCGGGATACCAAGAGACCCAGTACTTC. It specifies CASSQEGRRAGYQETQYF.

This clonotype showed up many times. CDR3 sequence reads: CASSQDRGLETQYF. The CDR3 DNA reads as TGTGCCAGCAGCCAAGATAGAGGTTTGGAGACCCAGTACTTC. The chain combines TRBV3-1 with TRBJ2-5, with no clear D. CDR1 is LGHDT and CDR2 is YNNKEL in the germline V gene (reference sequence). The CDR3 spans 14 residues. Trimming stripped 0 bases from V and 5 bases from J, with 10 bases between.

The gene calls are TRBV5-1 and TRBJ2-3; 8 nucleotides line up with TRBD2. The V and J ends lost 0 bases and 4 bases, in that order; junction bases with no gene match: 7. CDR1 SGHRS and CDR2 YFSETQ come from the germline V gene. There are 16 residues in the CDR3. CDR3 coding DNA: TGCGCCAGCAGCTTGGTCGCGGGAGGAGTTCCAGATACGCAGTATTTT. As protein: CASSLVAGGVPDTQYF.

The CDR3 nucleotides are TGCGCCAGCAGCAGCTTAAGGGCTAATGAAAAACTGTTTTTT. This codes for CASSSLRANEKLFF. J is TRBJ1-4 and V is TRBV5-1; D unresolved. Trimming removed 4 bases at V and 3 bases at J, with 10 bases between. Germline-derived CDR1 and CDR2 are SGHRS and YFSETQ. The CDR3 runs to 14 residues.

This clonotype was seen a handful of times. The CDR3 coding sequence is TGTGCCAGCAGTTCCGGAAACCGGGACGGGCGCTCCTACGAGCAGTACTTC. This codes for CASSSGNRDGRSYEQYF. The chain has TRBV27 and TRBJ2-7; D tentatively fits TRBD1 or TRBD2 (5 bases each). V was clipped by 4 bases and J by 0 bases, with 19 bases between them. The CDR3 has 17 amino acids. Germline CDR1 and CDR2: MNHEY and SMNVEV (reference sequence).

The J gene is TRBJ2-5, the V gene TRBV20-1; tentative D call: TRBD1 (6 bases). The germline V gene encodes CDR1 DFQATT and CDR2 SNEGSKA (reference sequence). The CDR3 runs 12 residues. With 6 bases removed from V and 2 bases from J, the gap between germline ends came to 10 bases. This CDR3 is CSATDRQETQYF. CDR3 in DNA: TGCAGTGCCACAGACAGGCAAGAGACCCAGTACTTC.

This clonotype occurred a few times. It may be a read error: a sequence one base away is much more abundant. The V and J genes are TRBV5-5 and TRBJ2-7, with D unresolved. V dropped 2 bases and J dropped 0 bases, with 6 bases sitting between them. In germline, CDR1 is SGHKS, CDR2 YYEKEE (reference sequence). This CDR3 comprises 13 residues. CDR3 protein: CASSFISSYEQYF. CDR3 sequence (DNA): TGTGCCAGCAGCTTTATCAGCTCCTACGAGCAGTACTTC.

This clonotype was seen a few times. V and J are TRBV4-1 and TRBJ2-3, with D perhaps being TRBD1 or TRBD2 (5 bases each). With 5 bases removed from V and 3 bases from J, the gap between germline ends came to 12 bases. The CDR3 is 14 residues long. Germline CDR1 and CDR2: MGHRA and YSYEKL. CDR3 in DNA: TGCGCCAGCAGCAGGGGAGCGGAAACAGATACGCAGTATTTT. Protein: CASSRGAETDTQYF.

J is TRBJ1-2 and V is TRBV6-1, with D uncertain. Trimming cost V 4 bases and J 2 bases, with 5 bases left between them. The CDR3 runs to 12 residues. CDR1 and CDR2 from the germline V gene are MNHNS and SASEGT. The DNA of the CDR3 is TGTGCCAGCAGTGTCCCAAACTATGGCTACACCTTC. Protein: CASSVPNYGYTF.

The chain is built from TRBV28 and TRBJ2-3; 12 bases align to TRBD2. CDR1 and CDR2 (germline): MDHEN, SYDVKM. The CDR3 extends over 16 amino acids. The J segment lost 4 bases and the V segment lost 6 bases, leaving 8 bases of the junction unmatched. The CDR3 DNA sequence: TGTGCCAGCAGGACTCCTAGCGGGAGGGCCGCAGATACGCAGTATTTT. Translating it yields CASRTPSGRAADTQYF.

This clonotype was picked up a small number of times. V usage is TRBV3-1 and J usage is TRBJ2-5; maybe TRBD2 (5 bases). Germline V gene data show CDR1 as LGHDT and CDR2 as YNNKEL (reference sequence). CDR3 length equals 13 residues. Trimming took 5 bases from V and 3 from J, leaving 10 bases between them. In DNA form, the CDR3 reads TGTGCCAGCAGCGGCCGGGGTGAAGAGACCCAGTACTTC. Its protein is CASSGRGEETQYF.

The genes are TRBV12-3 or TRBV12-4 and TRBJ2-3, with unresolved D. The V end was cut by 6 bases, the J end by 0 bases, with 13 bases between. The CDR3 covers 15 residues. CDR3 protein: CASSLEYSSTDTQYF. Written as DNA, the CDR3 is TGTGCCAGCAGCCTTGAGTACTCTAGCACAGATACGCAGTATTTT.

There are many counts of this clonotype. The chain couples TRBV10-3 to TRBJ2-7; D remains ambiguous. The CDR3 loop spans 11 amino acids. V was cut by 2 bases and J by 4 bases, with 3 bases left in between. Germline assignment: CDR1 ENHRY and CDR2 SYGVKD. The CDR3 DNA is TGTGCCATCAGTGAGCGGTACGAGCAGTACTTC. It codes for CAISERYEQYF.

Notes on this clonotype: At one end the junction does not follow the germline gene, possibly because of a read error. The chain couples TRBV20-1 to TRBJ1-1; the D is unclear. The length of the CDR3 is 13 residues. Germline V gene sequence: CDR1 DFQATT, CDR2 SNEGSKA (reference sequence). This CDR3 is CRASSDLNTEAFF. The CDR3, as DNA: TGCAGAGCTAGTTCTGACCTGAACACTGAAGCTTTCTTT.